These 27 T cell receptor beta chains were sequenced from one sample in a study of T cell responses to AZD1222 COVID-19 vaccine. Generated by immunoSEQ multiplex PCR, the TCRdb table keeps only in-frame clones and is missing some. The sample has more than 150,000 clones, 80% to 95% seen once. The sample in question was peripheral blood, obtained 28 days after the second AZD1222 dose. These receptors were taken from an adult who received the AZD1222 COVID-19 vaccine.

J is TRBJ2-5 and V is TRBV7-2; D gene uncertain. The CDR3 has 14 amino acids. Germline V lookup: CDR1 SGHTA, CDR2 FQGNSA. Trimming took off 1 base at V and 5 bases at J, with 11 bases between the two ends. CDR3 in DNA: TGTGCCAGCAGCTTAGGGTGGACCCGGGAGACCCAGTACTTC. Its translation is CASSLGWTRETQYF.

The chain joins TRBV9 to TRBJ2-2; D possibly uses TRBD1 or TRBD2 (5 bases each). Germline V gives CDR1 SGDLS, CDR2 YYNGEE. CDR3 size: 16 residues. V lost 1 base, J lost 1 base, and 11 bases lay in between. The CDR3 protein is CASSVWGTGNTGELFF. The CDR3 nucleotides are TGTGCCAGCAGCGTATGGGGGACCGGGAACACCGGGGAGCTGTTTTTT.

This clone was recorded only once. The rearrangement joins TRBV28 to TRBJ1-4; a possible D gene is TRBD1 (5 bases). CDR1 is MDHEN, CDR2 SYDVKM, per germline. V lost 1 base, J lost 15 bases, and 24 bases lay in between. The CDR3 is 16 residues long. CDR3 in amino acids: CASSLLGSQGEGFLFF. The CDR3 DNA reads as TGTGCCAGCAGTTTATTGGGTTCCCAGGGTGAGGGGTTTTTGTTTTTT.

V usage is TRBV28 and J usage is TRBJ1-4, with unresolved D. Germline values: CDR1 MDHEN, CDR2 SYDVKM. The V gene lost 5 bases and the J gene lost 3 bases, with 19 bases spanning the gap. The CDR3 extends over 17 amino acids. The CDR3 loop reads CASSLSGSGVANEKLFF. The CDR3 nucleotides are TGTGCCAGCAGTCTTTCCGGGTCCGGCGTCGCTAATGAAAAACTGTTTTTT.

The chain is built from TRBV28 and TRBJ1-2; 10 nucleotides line up with TRBD1. CDR1 and CDR2 (germline): MDHEN, SYDVKM. CDR3 length: 14 amino acids. V shed 3 bases and J 6 bases; nucleotides not matched to a gene: 4. CDR3 bases: TGTGCCAGCAGTTTGGGGACAGGGGTGGATGGCTACACCTTC. Its protein product is CASSLGTGVDGYTF.

The chain couples TRBV4-1 to TRBJ1-5, with 7 bases identical to TRBD1. The V segment lost 4 bases and the J segment 5 bases; nucleotides outside the gene matches: 11. Germline CDR1 reads MGHRA; CDR2 reads YSYEKL. This CDR3 is 16 amino acids long. CDR3 amino acids: CASSLGQAAGYQPQHF. The CDR3 DNA sequence: TGCGCCAGCAGCCTAGGACAGGCGGCGGGCTATCAGCCCCAGCATTTT.

The chain recombines TRBV7-2 with TRBJ2-2; D is tentatively TRBD1 or TRBD2 (5 bases each). Germline assignment: CDR1 SGHTA and CDR2 FQGNSA. This CDR3 is built from 18 residues. Trimming left V 0 bases short and J 2 bases short, with 16 bases between. The CDR3 sequence: CASSLAGVFGTNTGELFF. The CDR3 nucleotides read TGTGCCAGCAGCTTAGCGGGGGTGTTCGGGACCAACACCGGGGAGCTGTTTTTT.

This rearrangement joins TRBV5-1 to TRBJ2-7; D unclear. Looked up from germline, CDR1 is SGHRS and CDR2 is YFSETQ. With 4 bases removed from V and 5 bases from J, the gap between germline ends came to 16 bases. The CDR3 length is 14 residues. CDR3 sequence: CASSHVVGPDEQYF. The CDR3 DNA sequence: TGCGCCAGCAGCCACGTGGTCGGGCCCGACGAGCAGTACTTC.

This clone was picked up one time. The genes are TRBV27 and TRBJ1-3; no reliable D call. V lost 5 bases, J lost 0 bases, and 11 bases lay in between. The CDR3 length is 15 residues. The germline gives CDR1 MNHEY, CDR2 SMNVEV (reference sequence). CDR3 region: CASSQQGYSGNTIYF. Written as DNA, the CDR3 is TGTGCCAGCAGTCAACAAGGGTACTCTGGAAACACCATATATTTT.

V and J are TRBV30 and TRBJ2-1; TRBD1 is a possible D gene (5 bases). Germline lookup yields CDR1 GTSNPN and CDR2 SVGIG (reference sequence). The V end was cut by 6 bases, the J end by 8 bases, with 17 bases between. The CDR3 length is 13 residues. The CDR3 region is CACLGALSYEQFF. CDR3 DNA sequence: TGTGCCTGCCTAGGGGCTCTTAGCTATGAGCAGTTCTTC.

The CDR3 loop is CASSLGQGEAFF. CDR3 in DNA: TGTGCCAGCAGCCTCGGACAGGGGGAAGCTTTCTTT. The chain employs TRBV3-1 (or the pseudogene TRBV3-2) and TRBJ1-1; 9 nucleotides line up with TRBD1. The length of the CDR3 is 12 residues. The germline V gene encodes CDR1 LGHDT and CDR2 YNNKEL (reference sequence). J gave up 8 bases and V 4 bases, and 2 bases lay outside the gene matches.

CDR3 coding DNA: TGTGCCAGCAGTTCCCCAGGGGGAAACACAGATACGCAGTATTTT. It codes for CASSSPGGNTDTQYF. V gene TRBV6-5 combines with J gene TRBJ2-3, with TRBD1 matching over 7 bases. This CDR3 has 15 amino acids. Per germline, CDR1 MNHEY and CDR2 SVGAGI. The J segment lost 2 bases and the V segment lost 4 bases, leaving 6 bases of the junction unmatched.

This rearrangement joins TRBV5-8 to TRBJ2-6, with 7 bases aligning to TRBD1. The CDR3 consists of 17 residues. In germline, CDR1 is SGHTS, CDR2 YDEGEE. J was trimmed by 0 bases and V by 3 bases; bases with no gene match: 6. CDR3 DNA: TGTGCCAGCAGCTCCGCGACAGGGATCTCTGGGGCCAACGTCCTGACTTTC. Its protein product is CASSSATGISGANVLTF.

This rearrangement joins TRBV27 to TRBJ1-6; unclear D gene. The CDR3 covers 14 residues. The ends were cut back, 3 bases at V and 7 bases at J, with 10 bases in the middle. The germline V gene encodes CDR1 MNHEY and CDR2 SMNVEV (reference sequence). The CDR3 DNA sequence: TGTGCCAGCAGTTTCGACCCACCCAATTCACCCCTCCACTTT. Encoded protein: CASSFDPPNSPLHF.

This chain connects TRBV19 to TRBJ2-2; no clear D. The CDR3 contains 15 residues. Germline V gene sequence: CDR1 LNHDA, CDR2 SQIVND (reference sequence). V was trimmed by 3 bases and J by 1 base, leaving 9 bases between them. This CDR3 is CASSIRRWNTGELFF. The CDR3 DNA is TGTGCCAGTAGTATTCGCAGGTGGAACACCGGGGAGCTGTTTTTT.

The chain joins TRBV7-9 to TRBJ2-3; 10 bases are a match to TRBD1. This CDR3 has 16 amino acids. The V gene's germline CDR1 is SEHNR and CDR2 FQNEAQ (reference sequence). V shed 0 bases, J shed 5 bases, and the junction held 5 bases outside the gene matches. CDR3 DNA sequence: TGTGCCAGCAGCTTAGCCCTGACAGGGGGCGAAGATACGCAGTATTTT. It specifies CASSLALTGGEDTQYF.

CDR3 in DNA: TGTGCCAGCAGGCAGGCCAGGGGGCGACTATGGAATTCACCCCTCCACTTT. Protein: CASRQARGRLWNSPLHF. This chain joins TRBV3-1 (or the pseudogene TRBV3-2) and TRBJ1-6, with 8 bases matching TRBD1. Germline V gene lookup returns CDR1 LGHDT and CDR2 YNNKEL (reference sequence). The CDR3 runs 17 residues. The trim removed 6 bases at V and 7 bases at J, leaving 14 bases unmatched.

CDR3 in amino acids: CASSPLSQGQTKEKLFF. In nucleotides, the CDR3 is TGTGCCAGCTCACCACTAAGTCAGGGACAGACAAAAGAAAAACTGTTTTTT. The gene calls are TRBV18 and TRBJ1-4; 7 bases map to TRBD1. Germline trimming cut 1 base from V and 8 bases from J; bases unmatched to any gene: 13. Germline V CDR1 and CDR2: KGHSH, LQKENI. The CDR3 has 17 amino acids. Filled out from reference TRBV18 and TRBJ1-4, the complete variable domain reads NAGVMQNPRHLVRRRGQEARLRCSPMKGHSHVYWYRQLPEEGLKFMVYLQKENIIDESGMPKERFSAEFPKEGPSILRIQQVVRGDSAAYFCASSPLSQGQTKEKLFFGSGTQLSVL.

The genes are TRBV9 and TRBJ2-1, with D uncertain. The CDR3 sequence is 11 residues long. Germline values: CDR1 SGDLS, CDR2 YYNGEE. V lost 0 bases to trimming and J lost 7 bases, with 2 bases between them. The CDR3 nucleotides are TGTGCCAGCAGCGTAGCAAATGAGCAGTTCTTC. Amino acids: CASSVANEQFF.

CDR3 sequence reads: CASSPPGVRDTGELFF. CDR3 DNA: TGTGCCAGCAGCCCCCCGGGGGTTAGAGACACCGGGGAGCTGTTTTTT. The rearrangement links TRBV7-3 to TRBJ2-2, with a possible D match to TRBD2 (6 bases). This CDR3 contains 16 residues. Trimming shortened V by 5 bases and J by 3 bases, and 16 bases separated the two germline ends. The germline V gene encodes CDR1 SGHTA and CDR2 FQGTGA.

The V gene is TRBV29-1, the J gene TRBJ1-5, with D unresolved. This CDR3 spans 13 amino acids. Germline V lookup: CDR1 SQVTM, CDR2 ANQGSEA. V was pared by 4 bases and J by 3 bases, with 10 bases between. The CDR3, as DNA: TGCAGCGTTGCACAGAGCCTCAATCAGCCCCAGCATTTT. Translated: CSVAQSLNQPQHF. The variable domain in full, completed from reference TRBV29-1 and TRBJ1-5, reads SAVISQKPSRDICQRGTSLTIQCQVDSQVTMMFWYRQQPGQSLTLIATANQGSEATYESGFVIDKFPISRPNLTFSTLTVSNMSPEDSSIYLCSVAQSLNQPQHFGDGTRLSIL.

This chain uses TRBV5-1 with TRBJ2-2; 8 nucleotides agree with TRBD2. CDR1 is SGHRS, CDR2 YFSETQ, per germline. The ends lost 2 bases at V and 5 bases at J; junction bases unmatched: 11. CDR3 length: 17 amino acids. The CDR3 protein is CASSFASSGHRTGELFF. CDR3 sequence (DNA): TGCGCCAGCAGCTTTGCGTCTAGCGGGCACCGTACCGGGGAGCTGTTTTTT.

The V and J genes are TRBV5-1 and TRBJ1-2; TRBD1 matches at 9 bases. The germline V gene encodes CDR1 SGHRS and CDR2 YFSETQ. The CDR3 is made up of 14 amino acids. V lost 3 bases and J lost 2; bases outside the gene matches: 2. The CDR3 DNA follows: TGCGCCAGCAGCTCCGGACAGGGGAACTATGGCTACACCTTC. This translates into CASSSGQGNYGYTF.

The chain is built from TRBV10-2 and TRBJ1-2; D gene ambiguous. With 3 bases removed from V and 4 bases from J, the gap between germline ends came to 6 bases. The CDR3 runs to 12 residues. Germline-derived CDR1 and CDR2 are WSHSY and SAAADI. CDR3: CASSEQSYGYTF. CDR3 nucleotide sequence: TGCGCCAGCAGTGAACAGAGCTATGGCTACACCTTC.

This clone has only one observation. The chain links TRBV27 to TRBJ2-7; D perhaps matches TRBD2 (5 bases). Germline V gene lookup returns CDR1 MNHEY and CDR2 SMNVEV (reference sequence). The length of the CDR3 is 13 residues. V was shortened by 4 bases and J by 4 bases, with 11 bases between the two germline ends. CDR3 residues: CASSSGRGYEQYF. CDR3 nucleotides: TGTGCCAGCAGTTCCGGACGAGGGTACGAGCAGTACTTC.

The chain has TRBV2 and TRBJ2-7; perhaps D is TRBD1 or TRBD2 (6 bases each). V was pared by 8 bases and J by 2 bases, with 13 bases between. The CDR3 spans 13 residues. CDR1 SNHLY and CDR2 FYNNEI come from the germline V gene. CDR3 DNA sequence: TGTGCCAGCTGGCGGGACAACACCTACGAGCAGTACTTC. This gives the protein CASWRDNTYEQYF.

V usage is TRBV7-9 and J usage is TRBJ1-6; D might be TRBD1 (5 bases). In germline, CDR1 is SEHNR, CDR2 FQNEAQ (reference sequence). This CDR3 contains 14 residues. Trimming took 4 bases from V and 13 from J, leaving 17 bases between them. The CDR3: CASSSTGRVSPLHF. The CDR3 DNA reads TGTGCCAGCAGCTCCACGGGGCGGGTTAGTCCCCTCCACTTT.